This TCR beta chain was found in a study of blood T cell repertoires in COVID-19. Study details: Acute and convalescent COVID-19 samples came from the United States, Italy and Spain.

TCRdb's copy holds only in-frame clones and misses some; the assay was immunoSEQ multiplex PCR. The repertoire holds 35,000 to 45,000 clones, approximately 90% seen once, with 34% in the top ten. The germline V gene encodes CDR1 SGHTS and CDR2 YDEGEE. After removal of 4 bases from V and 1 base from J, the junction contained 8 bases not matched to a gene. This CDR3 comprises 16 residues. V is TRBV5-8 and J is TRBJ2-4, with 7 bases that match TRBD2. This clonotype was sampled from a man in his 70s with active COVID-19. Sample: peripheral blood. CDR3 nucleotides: TGTGCCAGCAGCCCGGGGGGAGGGACGGCCAAAAACATTCAGTACTTC. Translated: CASSPGGGTAKNIQYF. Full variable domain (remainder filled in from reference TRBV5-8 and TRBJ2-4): EAGVTQSPTHLIKTRGQQATLRCSPISGHTSVYWYQQALGLGLQFLLWYDEGEERNRGNFPPRFSGRQFPNYSSELNVNALELEDSALYLCASSPGGGTAKNIQYFGAGTRLSVL.